Each of the 15 T cell receptor beta chains below was sequenced from the same sample in a study of T cells in Graves' hyperthyroidism and ophthalmopathy. RNA transcripts provided the source from which TCR beta CDR3 regions were amplified. First-round RT-PCR of the TCR CDR3 relied on the HTBI primer set. TCRdb reprocessed the multiplex PCR reads via MiXCR and lists one record per CDR3 protein. The top ten clones hold 5% to 7% of a sample with about 580,000 distinct CDR3 sequences, over 11% of them seen once. The sequenced sample was blood. Receptors were obtained from a woman aged 25 to 39 with Graves' hyperthyroidism that later progressed to Graves' ophthalmopathy.

This clonotype has more than one count but fewer than ten. This chain connects TRBV6-1 to TRBJ1-1; D ambiguous. V gave up 4 bases and J gave up 5 bases, with 11 bases separating them. Germline loops: CDR1 MNHNS, CDR2 SASEGT. The CDR3 runs 13 residues. Written as DNA, the CDR3 is TGTGCCAGCAGTGTGGACGGCCGGACTGAAGCTTTCTTT. Its translation: CASSVDGRTEAFF.

In its sample, this clonotype was seen many times. This rearrangement joins TRBV20-1 to TRBJ2-5; the D is unclear. The CDR3 consists of 13 residues. Trimming pared 2 bases from V and 1 base from J, leaving 8 bases between. The germline V gene encodes CDR1 DFQATT and CDR2 SNEGSKA (reference sequence). Here the CDR3 DNA reads TGCAGTGCTAGATGGAAGGGCCAAGAGACCCAGTACTTC. It codes for CSARWKGQETQYF.

This clonotype was seen at least ten times. The gene calls are TRBV27 and TRBJ1-1; no clear D. This CDR3 is 15 amino acids long. CDR1 and CDR2 (germline): MNHEY, SMNVEV (reference sequence). Trimming took off 5 bases at V and 3 bases at J, with 16 bases between the two ends. CDR3: CASSPPRTEHTEAFF. The CDR3 DNA follows: TGTGCCAGCAGTCCGCCAAGGACCGAGCACACTGAAGCTTTCTTT.

The rearrangement links TRBV20-1 to TRBJ1-1; D call uncertain. V was trimmed by 6 bases and J by 0 bases, leaving 11 bases between them. Germline lookup yields CDR1 DFQATT and CDR2 SNEGSKA (reference sequence). This CDR3 contains 13 residues. The CDR3 sequence is CSASSVMNTEAFF. CDR3 sequence (DNA): TGCAGTGCCAGCAGTGTCATGAACACTGAAGCTTTCTTT.

This clonotype was recorded at least ten times. The chain combines TRBV11-2 with TRBJ2-5; D gene uncertain. Germline V gene data show CDR1 as SGHAT and CDR2 as FQNNGV. The CDR3 has 14 amino acids. Trimming pared 2 bases from V and 3 bases from J, leaving 10 bases between. CDR3 in amino acids: CASSLWIAEETQYF. The CDR3 DNA reads TGTGCCAGCAGCTTATGGATAGCAGAAGAGACCCAGTACTTC. The variable domain in full, with the rest retrieved from reference TRBV11-2 and TRBJ2-5, is EAGVAQSPRYKIIEKRQSVAFWCNPISGHATLYWYQQILGQGPKLLIQFQNNGVVDDSQLPKDRFSAERLKGVDSTLKIQPAKLEDSAVYLCASSLWIAEETQYFGPGTRLLVL.

The chain couples TRBV12-3 or TRBV12-4 to TRBJ2-1, with a tentative D call TRBD1 (6 bases). The CDR3 runs 15 residues. The ends were cut back, 1 base at V and 6 bases at J, with 13 bases in the middle. The DNA of the CDR3 is TGTGCCAGCAGTTTAGTCCTTGCCAGGGGCAATGAGCAGTTCTTC. Translated: CASSLVLARGNEQFF.

The rearrangement joins TRBV3-1 to TRBJ2-1, with 8 bases matching TRBD2. This CDR3 region has 13 residues. CDR1 is LGHDT and CDR2 is YNNKEL in the germline V gene (reference sequence). The V and J ends lost 10 bases and 7 bases, in that order; junction bases with no gene match: 9. CDR3 residues: CATARGGRNEQFF. Written as DNA, the CDR3 is TGTGCCACCGCCAGGGGCGGGAGGAATGAGCAGTTCTTC.

This clonotype came up many times. The gene calls are TRBV7-2 and TRBJ1-6, with unresolved D. The V gene's germline CDR1 is SGHTA and CDR2 FQGNSA. The CDR3 runs to 14 residues. V was pared by 3 bases and J by 6 bases, with 9 bases between. CDR3 DNA sequence: TGTGCCAGCAGCTTCGGGGAACTTAATTCACCCCTCCACTTT. It translates to CASSFGELNSPLHF.

This clonotype showed up just once. The CDR3 region is CSARVGNYYNSPLHF. The CDR3 DNA is TGCAGTGCTAGAGTCGGGAATTATTATAATTCACCCCTCCACTTT. J is TRBJ1-6 and V is TRBV20-1; D not resolved. This CDR3 comprises 15 residues. Trimming removed 1 base at V and 4 bases at J, with 11 bases between. Germline values: CDR1 DFQATT, CDR2 SNEGSKA (reference sequence).

In this sample, this clonotype turned up many times. The chain is built from TRBV24-1 and TRBJ2-1; tentatively, D is TRBD2 (7 bases). This CDR3 comprises 18 residues. From germline, CDR1 is KGHDR and CDR2 SFDVKD. V dropped 5 bases and J dropped 7 bases, with 26 bases sitting between them. CDR3 sequence (DNA): TGTGCCACCAGTGGGCCGGGATTGGAGGGGGGGATCGTAAATGAGCAGTTCTTC. The encoded protein is CATSGPGLEGGIVNEQFF.

This clonotype has just a few counts. The chain employs TRBV9 and TRBJ2-6; D tentatively fits TRBD1 or TRBD2 (6 bases each). Germline V CDR1 and CDR2: SGDLS, YYNGEE. The CDR3 extends over 16 amino acids. Between the trimmed V and J ends, which lost 0 bases and 2 bases, there was a span of 9 bases. CDR3 residues: CASSVVGGAGANVLTF. The DNA of the CDR3 is TGTGCCAGCAGCGTAGTGGGGGGCGCTGGGGCCAACGTCCTGACTTTC.

Of note for this clonotype: This may be a read error: a much more frequent sequence differs by one nucleotide. DNA of the CDR3: TGTGCCACCAGTGACATCTGCAATGAGCAGTTCTTC. As protein: CATSDICNEQFF. The rearrangement links TRBV24-1 to TRBJ2-1; D not resolved. The CDR3 is 12 amino acids. V dropped 4 bases and J dropped 6 bases, with 6 bases sitting between them. Germline V CDR1 and CDR2: KGHDR, SFDVKD.

This clonotype occurred many times. This chain joins TRBV19 and TRBJ1-1; D ambiguous. The CDR3 runs 14 residues. The germline CDR1 and CDR2 sequences are LNHDA and SQIVND (reference sequence). Trimming took off 5 bases at V and 6 bases at J, with 16 bases between the two ends. The CDR3 nucleotides read TGTGCCAGTAGTGAAAGGACGAGTGCCGCTGAAGCTTTCTTT. This codes for CASSERTSAAEAFF.

The chain has TRBV28 and TRBJ1-3; 10 nucleotides align to TRBD1. Germline CDR1 MDHEN, CDR2 SYDVKM. The CDR3 runs to 15 residues. CDR3 DNA sequence: TGTGCGGGAGGGGACAGGGGACGACTTGGAAACACCATATATTTT. This translates into CAGGDRGRLGNTIYF.

Notes on this clonotype: A read error may explain this, as a much larger clone is one base away. The chain joins TRBV7-9 to TRBJ2-1; 7 bases match TRBD2. Germline V gene data show CDR1 as SEHNR and CDR2 as FQNEAQ (reference sequence). This CDR3 has 15 amino acids. In DNA form, the CDR3 reads TGTGCCAGCAGCTCGAGCGGGATGTTGCACAATGAGCACTTCTTC. Translation gives CASSSSGMLHNEHFF.